This section outlines one T cell receptor (beta chain) sequence together with its context. Germline V gene lookup returns CDR1 LGHDT and CDR2 YNNKEL (reference sequence). CDR3 size: 14 residues. The V gene end was trimmed by 3 bases and the J gene end by 7 bases; junction bases not matched to a gene: 3. These data belong to a study of early T cells in non-severe SARS-CoV-2 infection. Attachment of unique molecular identifiers to individual cDNA molecules was performed. One entry per CDR3 protein, called by TCRdb with MiXCR from the 5' RACE reads. The data hold 55,000 to 75,000 distinct CDR3 sequences, with 8% to 10% observed a single time.

The TCR comes from an adult who was a healthcare worker with PCR-confirmed SARS-CoV-2 infection or an uninfected control (not recorded which). The sample here was whole blood, taken at baseline. The chain carries TRBV3-1 and TRBJ1-2, with 12 bases matching TRBD1. The CDR3 loop reads CASSQGQGAIGYTF. In DNA, the CDR3 is TGTGCCAGCAGCCAGGGACAGGGGGCGATTGGCTACACCTTC.